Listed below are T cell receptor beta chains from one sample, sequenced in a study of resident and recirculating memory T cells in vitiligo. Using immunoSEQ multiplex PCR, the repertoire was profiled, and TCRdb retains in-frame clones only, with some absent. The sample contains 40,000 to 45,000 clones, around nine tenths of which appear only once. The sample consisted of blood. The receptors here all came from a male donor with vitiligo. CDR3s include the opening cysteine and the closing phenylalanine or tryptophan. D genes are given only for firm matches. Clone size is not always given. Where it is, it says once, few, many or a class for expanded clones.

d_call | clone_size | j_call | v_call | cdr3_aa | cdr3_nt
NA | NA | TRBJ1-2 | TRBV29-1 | CSAGRGSGGDGYTF | TGCAGCGCCGGACGAGGGTCCGGAGGGGATGGCTACACCTTC
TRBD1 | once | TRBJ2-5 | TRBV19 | CASKQSGQGEWETQYF | TGTGCCAGTAAACAGTCGGGCCAGGGGGAATGGGAGACCCAGTACTTC
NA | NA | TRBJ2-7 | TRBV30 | CAWIQESSYEQYF | TGTGCCTGGATTCAGGAAAGCTCCTACGAGCAGTACTTC
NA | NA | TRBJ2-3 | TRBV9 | CASSVDSPGSTDTQYF | TGTGCCAGCAGCGTAGACTCGCCGGGGAGCACAGATACGCAGTATTTT
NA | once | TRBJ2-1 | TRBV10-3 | CAISDFARISYNEQFF | TGTGCCATCAGTGACTTTGCGAGAATCTCCTACAATGAGCAGTTCTTC
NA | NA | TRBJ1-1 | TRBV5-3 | CARSLIATSVDTEAFF | TGTGCCAGAAGCTTGATCGCGACATCGGTTGACACTGAAGCTTTCTTT
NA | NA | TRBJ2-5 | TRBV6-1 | CASSAHASGDF | TGTGCCAGCAGTGCACACGCATCAGGTGACTTC
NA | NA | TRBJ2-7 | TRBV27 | CASSLDRSYEQYF | TGTGCCAGCAGTTTAGACAGATCCTACGAGCAGTACTTC
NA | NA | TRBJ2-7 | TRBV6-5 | CASRRAGARYEQYF | TGTGCCAGCAGACGAGCTGGGGCGCGCTACGAGCAGTACTTC
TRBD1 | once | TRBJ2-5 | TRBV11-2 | CASSSQKGQGEETQYF | TGTGCCAGCAGCTCCCAGAAAGGACAGGGAGAAGAGACCCAGTACTTC
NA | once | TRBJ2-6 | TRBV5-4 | CASSFPGRSGANVLTF | TGTGCCAGCAGCTTCCCGGGGAGGTCTGGGGCCAACGTCCTGACTTTT
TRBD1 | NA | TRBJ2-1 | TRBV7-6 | CASSLGGQGGLNEQFF | TGTGCCAGCAGCTTAGGTGGACAGGGGGGGTTGAATGAGCAGTTCTTC
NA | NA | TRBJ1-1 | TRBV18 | CASSPGGMNTEAFF | TGTGCCAGCTCACCGGGGGGAATGAACACTGAAGCTTTCTTT
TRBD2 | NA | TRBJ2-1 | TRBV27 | CASSSPAGLAGATNEQFF | TGTGCCAGCAGTTCCCCAGCGGGACTAGCGGGGGCAACGAATGAGCAGTTCTTC
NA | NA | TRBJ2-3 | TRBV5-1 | CASSFDSTSTDTQYF | TGCGCCAGCAGCTTCGACAGCACTAGCACAGATACGCAGTATTTT
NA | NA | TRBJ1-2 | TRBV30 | CAWRSGNGYTF | TGTGCCTGGAGAAGCGGTAATGGCTACACCTTC
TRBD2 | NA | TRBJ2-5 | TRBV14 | CASSPFRTSGGETQYF | TGTGCCAGCAGCCCATTTCGGACTAGCGGGGGAGAGACCCAGTACTTC
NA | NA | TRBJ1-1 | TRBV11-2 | CASSLDHSIRAFF | TGTGCCAGCAGCTTAGATCATTCTATTCGGGCTTTCTTT
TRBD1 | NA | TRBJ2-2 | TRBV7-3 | CASSFGQGTGELFF | TGTGCCAGCAGCTTTGGACAGGGGACCGGGGAGCTGTTTTTT
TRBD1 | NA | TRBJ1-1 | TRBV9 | CASSPTTGVNTEAFF | TGTGCCAGCAGCCCCACGACAGGGGTGAACACTGAAGCTTTCTTT
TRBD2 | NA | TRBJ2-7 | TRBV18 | CASSRSTSGGARSYEQYF | TGTGCCAGCTCACGGTCGACTAGCGGGGGGGCCCGTTCCTACGAGCAGTACTTC
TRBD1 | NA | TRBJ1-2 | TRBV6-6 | CATLDRGLGNYGYTF | TGTGCCACCTTAGACAGGGGGTTAGGTAACTATGGCTACACCTTC
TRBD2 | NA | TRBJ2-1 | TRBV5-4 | CASSLGGAGGLNEQFF | TGTGCCAGCAGCTTAGGTGGGGCGGGGGGGCTAAATGAGCAGTTCTTC
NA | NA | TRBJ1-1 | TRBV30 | CAWRREAEAFF | TGTGCCTGGAGACGTGAGGCTGAAGCTTTCTTT
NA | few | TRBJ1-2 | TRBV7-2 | CASSQNRRGAGGYTF | TGTGCCAGCAGCCAGAATAGGCGGGGGGCCGGTGGCTACACCTTC
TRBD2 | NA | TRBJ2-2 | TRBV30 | CAWNGLVAGELFF | TGTGCCTGGAACGGACTAGTTGCCGGGGAGCTGTTTTTT
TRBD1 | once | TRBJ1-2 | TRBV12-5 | CASGLVGAVTGGVHYGYTF | TGTGCTAGTGGTTTGGTAGGCGCGGTGACAGGGGGCGTTCACTATGGCTACACCTTC
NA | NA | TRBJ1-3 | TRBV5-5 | CASSPNSYSGNTIYF | TGTGCCAGCAGCCCAAACAGTTACTCTGGAAACACCATATATTTT
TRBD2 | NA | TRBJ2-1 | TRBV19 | CASSIRASGGTINNEQFF | TGTGCCAGTAGTATACGGGCTAGCGGGGGAACGATCAACAATGAGCAGTTCTTC
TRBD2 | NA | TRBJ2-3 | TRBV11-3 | CASSPYGGGRTDTQYF | TGTGCCAGCAGTCCCTACGGGGGGGGACGCACAGATACGCAGTATTTT
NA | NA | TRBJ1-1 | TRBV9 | CASSGGGPEAFF | TGTGCCAGCAGCGGGGGGGGCCCTGAAGCTTTCTTT
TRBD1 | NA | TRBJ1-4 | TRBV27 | CASSLSIGEIRGEKLFF | TGTGCCAGCAGTTTATCGATCGGTGAAATCAGGGGGGAAAAACTGTTTTTT
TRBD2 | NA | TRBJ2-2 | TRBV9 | CASSVYSGGAHGELFF | TGTGCCAGCAGCGTATATAGCGGGGGGGCCCACGGGGAGCTGTTTTTT
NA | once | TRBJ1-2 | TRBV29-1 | CSVGTKDGYTF | TGCAGCGTTGGGACTAAGGATGGCTACACCTTC
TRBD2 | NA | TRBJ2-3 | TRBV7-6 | CASSFRSSLAGGTDTQYF | TGTGCCAGCAGCTTTCGCTCTTCCCTAGCGGGTGGCACAGATACGCAGTATTTT
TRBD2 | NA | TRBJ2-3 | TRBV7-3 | CASSLGSGWGDTQYF | TGTGCCAGCAGCTTAGGTAGCGGGTGGGGCGATACGCAGTATTTT
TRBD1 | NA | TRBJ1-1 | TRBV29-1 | CSVRGRATIAFF | TGCAGCGTCAGGGGGCGAGCAACAATCGCTTTCTTT
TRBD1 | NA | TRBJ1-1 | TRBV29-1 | CSVSDRGLAEAFF | TGCAGCGTTTCTGACAGGGGTTTAGCTGAAGCTTTCTTT
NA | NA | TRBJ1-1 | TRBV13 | CASSPGGGAAEAFF | TGTGCCAGCAGCCCGGGTGGGGGGGCCGCTGAAGCTTTCTTT
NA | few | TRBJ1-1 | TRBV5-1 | CASSLEVRRDTEAFF | TGCGCCAGCAGCTTGGAAGTCCGGAGGGACACTGAAGCTTTCTTT
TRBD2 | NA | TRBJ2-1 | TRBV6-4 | CASSDTSGDYNEQFF | TGTGCCAGCAGTGACACTAGCGGGGACTACAATGAGCAGTTCTTC
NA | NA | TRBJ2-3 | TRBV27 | CASSLRGGLRGDTDTQYF | TGTGCCAGCAGTTTACGGGGAGGTCTCAGGGGGGACACAGATACGCAGTATTTT
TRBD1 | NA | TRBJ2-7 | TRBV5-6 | CASSLGQGSYEQYF | TGTGCCAGCAGCTTGGGACAGGGCTCCTACGAGCAGTACTTC
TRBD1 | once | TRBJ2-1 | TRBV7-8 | CASSLLWVDRGLNNEQFF | TGTGCCAGCAGCTTATTGTGGGTGGACAGGGGGCTTAACAATGAGCAGTTCTTC
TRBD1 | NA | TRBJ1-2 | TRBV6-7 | CASLYADRPKHIYGYTF | TGTGCCAGCTTATACGCGGACAGGCCGAAACATATCTATGGCTACACCTTC
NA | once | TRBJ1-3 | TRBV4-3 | CASSPSGSSTSGNTIYF | TGCGCCAGCAGCCCCTCAGGAAGCAGTACCTCTGGAAACACCATATATTTT
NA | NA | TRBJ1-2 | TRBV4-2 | CASSGGGHYGYTF | TGTGCCAGCTCGGGGGGTGGGCACTATGGCTACACCTTC
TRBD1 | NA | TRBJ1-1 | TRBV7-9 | CAGGGMTGAIEAFF | TGTGCCGGCGGTGGGATGACAGGGGCCATTGAAGCTTTCTTT